These 31 T cell receptor beta chains originate from one sample sequenced in a study of T cells in narcolepsy. Repertoires were generated with immunoSEQ multiplex PCR, while TCRdb's copy carries only in-frame clones and drops some. The table records almost 25,000 clones, 60% to 75% of them present only once. The sequenced sample consisted of memory (CD45RA-) CD4+ T cells from blood. The receptors shown here come from a human donor in good health.

The chain recombines TRBV28 with TRBJ1-6; 8 positions match TRBD1. In germline, CDR1 is MDHEN, CDR2 SYDVKM. Trimming at V came to 4 bases and at J to 7 bases, leaving 9 bases not matched to a gene. This CDR3 is built from 16 residues. This CDR3 reads CASSSHSQGGNSPLHF. In DNA, the CDR3 is TGTGCCAGCAGTTCCCACTCACAGGGGGGAAATTCACCCCTCCACTTT.

This rearrangement joins TRBV19 to TRBJ1-4; D is unclear. The CDR3 is 12 residues long. Germline V gene lookup returns CDR1 LNHDA and CDR2 SQIVND (reference sequence). V was trimmed by 6 bases and J by 7 bases, leaving 9 bases between them. The CDR3 loop is CASRGLGEKLFF. Written as DNA, the CDR3 is TGTGCCAGTAGGGGTCTTGGTGAAAAACTGTTTTTT.

In its sample, this clone was seen a few times. The chain recombines TRBV6-1 with TRBJ1-1; D is uncertain. CDR3 size: 12 residues. Trimming stripped 2 bases from V and 10 bases from J, with 11 bases between. Germline assignment: CDR1 MNHNS and CDR2 SASEGT. The chain's CDR3 is CASSELTWGAFF. The CDR3, as DNA: TGTGCCAGCAGTGAATTAACCTGGGGAGCTTTCTTT.

The rearrangement uses TRBV11-3 and TRBJ2-5; 7 bases line up with TRBD1. J was trimmed by 5 bases and V by 1 base; bases with no gene match: 10. This CDR3 comprises 16 residues. Germline loops: CDR1 SGHNT, CDR2 YENEEA. The CDR3 region is CASSLGSHRGAETQYF. The CDR3 DNA sequence: TGTGCCAGCAGCTTAGGCTCACACAGGGGTGCGGAGACCCAGTACTTC.

A single count supports this clone. The chain couples TRBV7-2 to TRBJ1-3, with D maybe TRBD1 (6 bases). V gave up 5 bases and J gave up 4 bases, with 15 bases separating them. Germline V lookup: CDR1 SGHTA, CDR2 FQGNSA. The CDR3 loop spans 15 amino acids. CDR3 bases: TGTGCCAGCAGCCTCCCGGGGGCTGGAGGAAACACCATATATTTT. Translated, it gives CASSLPGAGGNTIYF.

This clone has just one count. The chain recombines TRBV5-1 with TRBJ1-1; a weak D match, TRBD1 (6 bases). This CDR3 region has 14 residues. V was trimmed by 5 bases and J by 4 bases, leaving 15 bases between them. CDR1 SGHRS and CDR2 YFSETQ come from the germline V gene. CDR3 DNA: TGCGCCAGCAGGAAACAGGGAGAAATCACTGAAGCTTTCTTT. Its protein product is CASRKQGEITEAFF.

The chain links TRBV10-1 to TRBJ2-1, with 8 bases that match TRBD1. Germline CDR1 WNHNN, CDR2 SYGVQD (reference sequence). V trimming: 5 bases; J trimming: 3 bases; junction bases outside the gene matches: 6. The CDR3 loop spans 15 amino acids. DNA for the CDR3: TGCGCCAGCAGTCGTGACAGGGGTTTCTACAATGAGCAGTTCTTC. It specifies CASSRDRGFYNEQFF.

The chain is built from TRBV5-1 and TRBJ2-3, with 11 bases identical to TRBD2. The CDR3 has 15 amino acids. The germline V gene has CDR1 SGHRS and CDR2 YFSETQ. Trimming cost V 1 base and J 3 bases; bases outside gene matches: 1. The CDR3 DNA follows: TGCGCCAGCAGCTTGACTAGCGGGAGAACAGATACGCAGTATTTT. Its translation: CASSLTSGRTDTQYF.

V gene TRBV7-2 combines with J gene TRBJ1-2, with no clear D. The germline CDR1 and CDR2 sequences are SGHTA and FQGNSA. V was clipped by 5 bases and J by 4 bases, with 23 bases between them. CDR3 length: 17 amino acids. CDR3 DNA: TGTGCCAGCAGCGAATCCGGGGTGGAGGACCCGATCTATGGCTACACCTTC. This encodes CASSESGVEDPIYGYTF.

This sequence joins TRBV11-3 and TRBJ2-1; 7 bases are shared with TRBD1. Unmatched junction bases numbered 6, after V lost 2 bases and J lost 5 bases. In germline, CDR1 is SGHNT, CDR2 YENEEA. The CDR3 extends over 15 amino acids. The CDR3 region has the DNA TGTGCCAGCAGCTTAAGGGACAGAGTAAACAATGAGCAGTTCTTC. Protein: CASSLRDRVNNEQFF.

The gene calls are TRBV7-9 and TRBJ2-2, with 9 nucleotides matching TRBD2. Germline CDR1 reads SEHNR; CDR2 reads FQNEAQ (reference sequence). Trimming cost V 5 bases and J 4 bases; bases outside gene matches: 11. The CDR3 has 17 amino acids. In DNA, the CDR3 is TGTGCCAGCAGCCCCGCGGTAGCGGGGGTGCGCACCGGGGAGCTGTTTTTT. It encodes CASSPAVAGVRTGELFF.

The V gene is TRBV5-1, the J gene TRBJ2-1; D remains unclear. The CDR3 length is 14 residues. Germline V gene data show CDR1 as SGHRS and CDR2 as YFSETQ. Trimming cost V 6 bases and J 7 bases, with 17 bases left between them. The CDR3 coding sequence is TGCGCCAGCAACACCCTGGGGAATGGGAATGAGCAGTTCTTC. Encoded protein: CASNTLGNGNEQFF.

This clone appeared a single time. The same CDR3 is also encoded by other DNA sequences in this sample. V and J are TRBV9 and TRBJ2-2; D may be TRBD2 (5 bases). Germline CDR1 is SGDLS and CDR2 is YYNGEE. V was clipped by 0 bases and J by 3 bases, with 6 bases between them. This CDR3 spans 14 amino acids. DNA of the CDR3: TGTGCCAGCAGCGTAGGGCGGGACACCGGGGAGCTGTTTTTT. This sequence encodes CASSVGRDTGELFF.

J is TRBJ2-5 and V is TRBV2, with 9 bases aligning to TRBD2. The V gene end was trimmed by 1 base and the J gene end by 0 bases; junction bases not matched to a gene: 6. The CDR3 consists of 17 residues. CDR1 and CDR2 from the germline V gene are SNHLY and FYNNEI. DNA of the CDR3: TGTGCCAGCAGTGAAGGACCTAGCGGGGTGTACCAAGAGACCCAGTACTTC. This sequence encodes CASSEGPSGVYQETQYF.

This chain connects TRBV18 to TRBJ1-4; D ambiguous. The CDR3 is made up of 15 amino acids. Germline V CDR1 and CDR2: KGHSH, LQKENI. Between the trimmed V and J ends, which lost 3 bases and 7 bases, there was a span of 15 bases. CDR3 in DNA: TGTGCCAGCTCACCGCGGACGTCTCACCTTGAAAAACTGTTTTTT. Amino acid sequence: CASSPRTSHLEKLFF.

The rearrangement uses TRBV29-1 and TRBJ1-3; no clear D gene. CDR1 is SQVTM, CDR2 ANQGSEA, per germline. The CDR3 loop spans 11 amino acids. CDR3 amino acids: CTGLRGNTIYF. Here the CDR3 DNA reads TGCACCGGGTTACGGGGAAACACCATATATTTT.

The V call is TRBV6-1, the J call TRBJ2-1, with 11 bases identical to TRBD2. Germline V gene sequence: CDR1 MNHNS, CDR2 SASEGT. The CDR3 has 18 amino acids. J lost 3 bases, V lost 4 bases, and 11 bases had no gene match. The chain's CDR3 is CASSGSSGRPRYYNEQFF. CDR3 DNA sequence: TGTGCCAGCAGTGGCTCTAGCGGGAGGCCCCGCTACTACAATGAGCAGTTCTTC.

By its share, this clone is large. The sample holds other DNA sequences that translate to the same CDR3. The chain combines TRBV7-8 with TRBJ2-1; 8 nucleotides line up with TRBD1. Germline trimming cut 5 bases from V and 1 base from J; bases unmatched to any gene: 7. Germline CDR1 reads SGHVS; CDR2 reads FQNEAQ. This CDR3 region has 16 residues. This CDR3 reads CASSAQGQASYNEQFF. In DNA, the CDR3 is TGTGCCAGCAGCGCTCAGGGACAGGCGTCCTACAATGAGCAGTTCTTC.

This clone was observed a few times. V and J are TRBV7-2 and TRBJ2-1; D remains ambiguous. The CDR3 runs 12 residues. CDR1 and CDR2 from the germline V gene are SGHTA and FQGNSA. Trimming removed 1 base at V and 9 bases at J, with 7 bases between. CDR3 protein: CASSLGLGEQFF. CDR3 nucleotide sequence: TGTGCCAGCAGCTTAGGGTTGGGTGAGCAGTTCTTC. The full variable domain, in which reference TRBV7-2 and TRBJ2-1 provide the parts outside the CDR3, is GAGVSQSPSNKVTEKGKDVELRCDPISGHTALYWYRQSLGQGLEFLIYFQGNSAPDKSGLPSDRFSAERTGGSVSTLTIQRTQQEDSAVYLCASSLGLGEQFFGPGTRLTVL.

V and J are TRBV18 and TRBJ2-6; weak D call: TRBD2 (6 bases). The CDR3 is made up of 16 amino acids. V lost 3 bases and J lost 4, with 13 bases in between. Germline V gives CDR1 KGHSH, CDR2 LQKENI. The CDR3 sequence is CASSPPTSSGANVLTF. DNA for the CDR3: TGTGCCAGCTCACCCCCCACTAGCTCGGGGGCCAACGTCCTGACTTTC. Complete variable domain (other parts from reference TRBV18 and TRBJ2-6): NAGVMQNPRHLVRRRGQEARLRCSPMKGHSHVYWYRQLPEEGLKFMVYLQKENIIDESGMPKERFSAEFPKEGPSILRIQQVVRGDSAAYFCASSPPTSSGANVLTFGAGSRLTVL.

The gene calls are TRBV27 and TRBJ2-1; 10 bases fit TRBD1. V shed 6 bases and J 4 bases; nucleotides not matched to a gene: 9. The CDR3 covers 16 residues. Per germline, CDR1 MNHEY and CDR2 SMNVEV (reference sequence). CDR3 sequence reads: CASSLLGTGVYNEQFF. For the CDR3, the DNA is TGTGCCAGCAGCCTCTTAGGGACAGGGGTTTACAATGAGCAGTTCTTC.

This clone was observed once. The chain is built from TRBV6-6 and TRBJ2-1; TRBD1 matches 10 bases. J lost 7 bases, V lost 5 bases, and 11 bases had no gene match. Germline CDR1 MNHNY, CDR2 SVGAGI (reference sequence). This CDR3 spans 16 amino acids. This CDR3 reads CASSKDRGQLRNEQFF. CDR3 bases: TGTGCCAGCAGTAAAGACAGGGGGCAACTAAGGAATGAGCAGTTCTTC.

In this sample, this clone turned up once. The chain is built from TRBV19 and TRBJ1-3; D call uncertain. The germline V gene has CDR1 LNHDA and CDR2 SQIVND (reference sequence). The CDR3 runs to 14 residues. Trimming took 5 bases from V and 2 from J, leaving 10 bases between them. In DNA form, the CDR3 reads TGTGCCAGTAGTGACGGTCGTGCTGGAAACACCATATATTTT. This encodes CASSDGRAGNTIYF.

The chain combines TRBV5-4 with TRBJ2-7; no clear D gene. This CDR3 has 16 residues. CDR1 and CDR2 from the germline V gene are SGHNT and YYREEE (reference sequence). The germline V and J ends were trimmed by 0 bases and 6 bases, with 19 bases remaining between them. CDR3 in DNA: TGTGCCAGCAGCTTGGGGATTAGCTTCGGTCGCGGCGAGCAGTACTTC. Its protein is CASSLGISFGRGEQYF. The complete variable domain, with remaining parts taken from reference TRBV5-4 and TRBJ2-7, reads ETGVTQSPTHLIKTRGQQVTLRCSSQSGHNTVSWYQQALGQGPQFIFQYYREEENGRGNFPPRFSGLQFPNYSSELNVNALELDDSALYLCASSLGISFGRGEQYFGPGTRLTVT.

The chain couples TRBV6-5 to TRBJ2-7; D unclear. This CDR3 has 13 residues. The germline V and J ends were trimmed by 5 bases and 6 bases, with 14 bases remaining between them. Germline CDR1 MNHEY, CDR2 SVGAGI. The DNA for the CDR3 is TGTGCCAGCAGTGGGGTCGGGCATGGCGAGCAGTACTTC. This translates into CASSGVGHGEQYF.

The chain couples TRBV6-1 to TRBJ1-2, with 8 bases lining up with TRBD1. Germline V CDR1 and CDR2: MNHNS, SASEGT. Losses at the gene ends were 4 bases for V and 7 bases for J; bases not matched to a gene: 2. The CDR3 consists of 12 residues. CDR3 loop: CASSVTGVGYTF. CDR3 bases: TGTGCCAGCAGTGTGACAGGGGTTGGCTACACCTTC.

The V and J genes are TRBV4-2 and TRBJ2-7; no definite D call. CDR3 length: 16 residues. Germline V gene data show CDR1 as LGHNA and CDR2 as YNFKEQ. Trimming cost V 0 bases and J 0 bases, with 12 bases left between them. The CDR3 reads CASSQEATKSSYEQYF. In nucleotides, the CDR3 is TGTGCCAGCAGCCAAGAAGCCACGAAGAGCTCCTACGAGCAGTACTTC.

The chain joins TRBV10-2 to TRBJ1-5; D unclear. This CDR3 spans 16 amino acids. In germline, CDR1 is WSHSY, CDR2 SAAADI. Trimming took 0 bases from V and 2 from J, leaving 11 bases between them. The CDR3 sequence is CASSESPWAGNQPQHF. The CDR3, as DNA: TGCGCCAGCAGTGAGTCGCCATGGGCCGGCAATCAGCCCCAGCATTTT.

The chain carries TRBV6-5 and TRBJ2-7, with 8 bases matching TRBD2. V was pared by 6 bases and J by 7 bases, with 14 bases of the junction left unmatched. The CDR3 extends over 15 amino acids. CDR1 is MNHEY, CDR2 SVGAGI, per germline. CDR3 DNA sequence: TGTGCCAGCAGATATCCGGGGGGGAGATATATGGAGCAGTACTTC. Its translation: CASRYPGGRYMEQYF.

This clone was seen just once. The CDR3 region is CASSSYRGVTKSYNEQFF. The CDR3 region has the DNA TGTGCCAGCAGCTCCTACCGGGGGGTCACCAAATCCTACAATGAGCAGTTCTTC. V and J are TRBV11-1 and TRBJ2-1; TRBD2 matches 7 bases. CDR3 size: 18 residues. The germline V gene has CDR1 SGHAT and CDR2 FQDESV (reference sequence). The J segment lost 1 base and the V segment lost 4 bases, leaving 13 bases of the junction unmatched.

This clone has a handful of counts. This may arise from a read error, as a much more abundant clone is one base away. V usage is TRBV5-1 and J usage is TRBJ2-7; 8 bases align to TRBD1. From germline, CDR1 is SGHRS and CDR2 YFSETQ. V shed 3 bases and J 7 bases; nucleotides not matched to a gene: 9. This CDR3 spans 14 amino acids. The CDR3 loop is CASSSGQGLGEQYF. CDR3 coding DNA: TGCGCCAGCAGCTCCGGACAGGGTTTAGGGGAGCAGTACTTC.